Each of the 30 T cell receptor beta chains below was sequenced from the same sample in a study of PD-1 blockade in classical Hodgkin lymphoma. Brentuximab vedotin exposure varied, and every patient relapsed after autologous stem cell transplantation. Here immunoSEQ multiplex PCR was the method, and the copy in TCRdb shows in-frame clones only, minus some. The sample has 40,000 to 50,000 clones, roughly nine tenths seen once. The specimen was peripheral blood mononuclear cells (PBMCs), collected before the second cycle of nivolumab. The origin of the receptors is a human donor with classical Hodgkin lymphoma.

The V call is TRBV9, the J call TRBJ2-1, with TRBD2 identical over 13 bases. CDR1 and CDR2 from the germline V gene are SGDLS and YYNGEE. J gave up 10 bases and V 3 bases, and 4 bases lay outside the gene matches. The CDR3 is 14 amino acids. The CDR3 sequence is CASSAGLAGVEQFF. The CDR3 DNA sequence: TGTGCCAGCAGCGCTGGACTAGCGGGAGTCGAGCAGTTCTTC. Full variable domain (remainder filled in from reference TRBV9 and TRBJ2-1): DSGVTQTPKHLITATGQRVTLRCSPRSGDLSVYWYQQSLDQGLQFLIQYYNGEERAKGNILERFSAQQFPDLHSELNLSSLELGDSALYFCASSAGLAGVEQFFGPGTRLTVL.

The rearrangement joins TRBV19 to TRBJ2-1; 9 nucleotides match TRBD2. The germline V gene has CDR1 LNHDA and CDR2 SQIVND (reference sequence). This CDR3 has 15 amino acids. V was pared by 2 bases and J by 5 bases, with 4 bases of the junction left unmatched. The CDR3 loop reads CASSITPSGNNEQFF. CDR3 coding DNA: TGTGCCAGTAGTATAACCCCTAGCGGGAACAATGAGCAGTTCTTC.

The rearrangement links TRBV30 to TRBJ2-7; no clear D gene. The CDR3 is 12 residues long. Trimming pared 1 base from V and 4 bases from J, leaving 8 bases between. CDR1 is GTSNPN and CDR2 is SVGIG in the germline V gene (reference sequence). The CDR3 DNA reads TGTGCCTGGAGTGAGACACTATACGAGCAGTACTTC. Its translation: CAWSETLYEQYF.

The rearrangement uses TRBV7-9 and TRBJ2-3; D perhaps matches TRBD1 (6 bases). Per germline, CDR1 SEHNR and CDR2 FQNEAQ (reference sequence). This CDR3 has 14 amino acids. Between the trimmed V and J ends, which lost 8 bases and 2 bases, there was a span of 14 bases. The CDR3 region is CASAGVGYTDTQYF. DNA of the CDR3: TGTGCCAGCGCAGGGGTGGGGTACACAGATACGCAGTATTTT.

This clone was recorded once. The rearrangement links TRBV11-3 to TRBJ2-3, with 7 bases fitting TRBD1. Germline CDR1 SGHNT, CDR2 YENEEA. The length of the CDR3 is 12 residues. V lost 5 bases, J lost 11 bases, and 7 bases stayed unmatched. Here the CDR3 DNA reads TGTGCCAGCAGCCAGGGGGAGTGGGAGCAGTATTTT. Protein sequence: CASSQGEWEQYF. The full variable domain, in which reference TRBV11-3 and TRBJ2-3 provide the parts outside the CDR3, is EAGVVQSPRYKIIEKKQPVAFWCNPISGHNTLYWYLQNLGQGPELLIRYENEEAVDDSQLPKDRFSAERLKGVDSTLKIQPAELGDSAVYLCASSQGEWEQYFGPGTRLTVL.

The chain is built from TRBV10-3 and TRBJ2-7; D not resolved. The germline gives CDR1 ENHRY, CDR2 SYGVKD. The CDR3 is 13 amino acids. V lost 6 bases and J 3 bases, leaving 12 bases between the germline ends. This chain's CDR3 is CAIREGYLYEQYF. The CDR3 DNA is TGTGCCATCAGGGAAGGATATCTCTACGAGCAGTACTTC.

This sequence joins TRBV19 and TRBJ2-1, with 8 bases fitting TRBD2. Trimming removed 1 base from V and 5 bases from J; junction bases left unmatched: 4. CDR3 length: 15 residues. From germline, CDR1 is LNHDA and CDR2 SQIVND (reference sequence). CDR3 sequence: CASSIGWRGDNEQFF. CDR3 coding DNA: TGTGCCAGTAGTATAGGCTGGCGGGGGGACAATGAGCAGTTCTTC. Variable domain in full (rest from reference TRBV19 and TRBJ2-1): DGGITQSPKYLFRKEGQNVTLSCEQNLNHDAMYWYRQDPGQGLRLIYYSQIVNDFQKGDIAEGYSVSREKKESFPLTVTSAQKNPTAFYLCASSIGWRGDNEQFFGPGTRLTVL.

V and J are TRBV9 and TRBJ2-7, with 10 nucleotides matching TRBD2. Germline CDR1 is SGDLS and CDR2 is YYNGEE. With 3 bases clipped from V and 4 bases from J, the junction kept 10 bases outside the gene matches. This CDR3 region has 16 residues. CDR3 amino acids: CASSASSSSGGYEQYF. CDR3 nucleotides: TGTGCCAGCAGCGCCTCCTCCAGTAGCGGGGGGTACGAGCAGTACTTC.

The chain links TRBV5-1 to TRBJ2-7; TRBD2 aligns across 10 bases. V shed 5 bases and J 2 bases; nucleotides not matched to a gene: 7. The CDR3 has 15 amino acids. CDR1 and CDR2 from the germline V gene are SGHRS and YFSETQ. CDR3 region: CASRPRTSGTYEQYF. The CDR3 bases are TGCGCCAGCAGACCCCGGACTAGCGGTACCTACGAGCAGTACTTC.

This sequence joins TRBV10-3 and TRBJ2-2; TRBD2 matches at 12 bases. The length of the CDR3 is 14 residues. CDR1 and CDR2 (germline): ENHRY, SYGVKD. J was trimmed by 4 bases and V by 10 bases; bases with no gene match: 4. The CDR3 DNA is TGTGCCACCCAACTAGCGGGAGGCACCGGGGAGCTGTTTTTT. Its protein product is CATQLAGGTGELFF.

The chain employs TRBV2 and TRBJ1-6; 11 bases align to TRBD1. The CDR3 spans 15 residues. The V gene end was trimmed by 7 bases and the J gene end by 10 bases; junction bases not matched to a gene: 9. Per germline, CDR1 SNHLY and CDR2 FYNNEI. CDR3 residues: CASTGGQGVYSPLHF. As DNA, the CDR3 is TGTGCCAGCACGGGGGGACAGGGGGTCTACTCACCCCTCCACTTT.

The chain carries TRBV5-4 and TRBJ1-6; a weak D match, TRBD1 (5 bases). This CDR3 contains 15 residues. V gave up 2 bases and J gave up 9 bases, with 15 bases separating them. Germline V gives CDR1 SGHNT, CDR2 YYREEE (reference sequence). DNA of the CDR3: TGTGCCAGCAGCTTTATGGGGGTAGACTCTTCACCCCTCCACTTT. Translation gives CASSFMGVDSSPLHF.

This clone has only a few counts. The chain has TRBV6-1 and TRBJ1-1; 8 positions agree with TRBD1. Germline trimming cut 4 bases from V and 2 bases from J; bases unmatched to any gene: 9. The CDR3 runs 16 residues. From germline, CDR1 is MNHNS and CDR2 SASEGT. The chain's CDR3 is CASSGYPGTGNTEAFF. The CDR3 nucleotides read TGTGCCAGCAGTGGGTACCCCGGGACAGGCAACACTGAAGCTTTCTTT.

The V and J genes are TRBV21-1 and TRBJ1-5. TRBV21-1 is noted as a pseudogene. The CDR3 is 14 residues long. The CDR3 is CASSNPTAHQPQHF. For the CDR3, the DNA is TGTGCCAGCAGCAACCCAACGGCCCACCAGCCCCAGCATTTT.

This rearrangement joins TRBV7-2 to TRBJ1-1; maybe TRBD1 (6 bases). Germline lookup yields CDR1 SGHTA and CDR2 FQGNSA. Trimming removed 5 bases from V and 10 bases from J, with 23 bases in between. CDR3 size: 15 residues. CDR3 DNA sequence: TGTGCCAGCAGCGCCTCGAAACAATGGACAGTAGCAGCTTTCTTT. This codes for CASSASKQWTVAAFF.

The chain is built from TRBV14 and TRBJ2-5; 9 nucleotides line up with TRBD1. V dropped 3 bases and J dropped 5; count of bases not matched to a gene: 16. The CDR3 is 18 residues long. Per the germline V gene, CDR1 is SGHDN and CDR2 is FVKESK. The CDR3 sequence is CASSHSKGTGKMAETQYF. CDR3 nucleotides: TGTGCCAGCAGCCATAGCAAAGGGACAGGGAAGATGGCGGAGACCCAGTACTTC.

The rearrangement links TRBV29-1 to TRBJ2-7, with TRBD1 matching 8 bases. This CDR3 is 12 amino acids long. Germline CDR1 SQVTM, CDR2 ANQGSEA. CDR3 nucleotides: TGCACCGTAGGGCAGGGGGCGGGGGAGCAGTACTTC. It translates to CTVGQGAGEQYF.

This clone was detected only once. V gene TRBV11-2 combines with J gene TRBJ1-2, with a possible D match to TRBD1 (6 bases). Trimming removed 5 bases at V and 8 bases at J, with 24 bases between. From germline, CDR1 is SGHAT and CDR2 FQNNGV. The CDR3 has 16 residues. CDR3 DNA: TGTGCCAGCAGCCAAGTAACGGGGGGCCCCAGCCGGGGCTACACCTTC. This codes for CASSQVTGGPSRGYTF.

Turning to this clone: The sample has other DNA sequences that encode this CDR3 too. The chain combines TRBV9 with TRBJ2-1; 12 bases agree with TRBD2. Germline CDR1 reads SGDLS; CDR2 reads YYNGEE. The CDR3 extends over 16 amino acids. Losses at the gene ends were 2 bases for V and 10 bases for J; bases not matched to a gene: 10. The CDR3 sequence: CASSVETSGSRTEQFF. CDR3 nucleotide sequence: TGTGCCAGCAGCGTTGAGACTAGCGGGAGTCGAACCGAGCAGTTCTTC.

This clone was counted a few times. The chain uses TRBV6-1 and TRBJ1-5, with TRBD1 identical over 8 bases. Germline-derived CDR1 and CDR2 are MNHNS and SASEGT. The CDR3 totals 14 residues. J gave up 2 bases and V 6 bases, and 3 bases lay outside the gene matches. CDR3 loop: CASRTGVGNQPQHF. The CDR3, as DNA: TGTGCCAGCAGGACAGGGGTCGGCAATCAGCCCCAGCATTTT.

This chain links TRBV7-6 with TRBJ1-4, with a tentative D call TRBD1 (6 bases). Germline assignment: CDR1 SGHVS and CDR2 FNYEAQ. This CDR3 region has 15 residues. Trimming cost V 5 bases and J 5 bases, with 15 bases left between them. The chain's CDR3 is CASSQQQGSNEKLFF. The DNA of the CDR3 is TGTGCCAGCAGCCAACAACAGGGCTCAAATGAAAAACTGTTTTTT.

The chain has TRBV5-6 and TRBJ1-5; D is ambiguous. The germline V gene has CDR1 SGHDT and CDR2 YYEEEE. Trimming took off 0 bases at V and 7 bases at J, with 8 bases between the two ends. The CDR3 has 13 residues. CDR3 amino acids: CASSLAGDQPQHF. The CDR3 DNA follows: TGTGCCAGCAGCTTGGCCGGCGACCAGCCCCAGCATTTT.

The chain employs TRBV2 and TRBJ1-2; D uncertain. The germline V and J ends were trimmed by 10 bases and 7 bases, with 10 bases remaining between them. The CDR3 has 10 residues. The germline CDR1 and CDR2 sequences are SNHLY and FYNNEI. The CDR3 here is CATRSGGYTF. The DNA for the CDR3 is TGTGCCACCAGAAGTGGTGGCTACACCTTC.

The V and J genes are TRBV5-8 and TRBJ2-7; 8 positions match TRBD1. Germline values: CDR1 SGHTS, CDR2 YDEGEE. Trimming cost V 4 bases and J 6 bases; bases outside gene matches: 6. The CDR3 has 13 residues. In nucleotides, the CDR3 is TGTGCCAGCAGCAGGACAGGGTATTCCGAGCAGTACTTC. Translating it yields CASSRTGYSEQYF.

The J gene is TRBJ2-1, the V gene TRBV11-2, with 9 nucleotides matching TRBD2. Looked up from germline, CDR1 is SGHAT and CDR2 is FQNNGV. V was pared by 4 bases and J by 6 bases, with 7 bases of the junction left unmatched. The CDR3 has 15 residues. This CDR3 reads CASSSLAGRRNEQFF. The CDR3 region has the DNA TGTGCCAGCAGCTCACTAGCGGGTCGGCGCAATGAGCAGTTCTTC.

The DNA for the CDR3 is TGTGCCAGCAACTTCCGGGACACATCCTACGAGCAGTACTTC. It translates to CASNFRDTSYEQYF. The rearrangement links TRBV5-6 to TRBJ2-7, with D possibly being TRBD1 (6 bases). The CDR3 is made up of 14 amino acids. V was cut by 6 bases and J by 1 base, with 14 bases left in between. In germline, CDR1 is SGHDT, CDR2 YYEEEE.

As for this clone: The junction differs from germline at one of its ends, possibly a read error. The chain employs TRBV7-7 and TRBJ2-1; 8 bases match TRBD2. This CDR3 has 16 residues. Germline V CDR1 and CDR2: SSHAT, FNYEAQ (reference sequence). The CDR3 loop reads CASSLGWTGGANEQFF. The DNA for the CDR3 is TGTGCTAGCAGCTTAGGTTGGACGGGAGGGGCCAATGAGCAGTTCTTC.

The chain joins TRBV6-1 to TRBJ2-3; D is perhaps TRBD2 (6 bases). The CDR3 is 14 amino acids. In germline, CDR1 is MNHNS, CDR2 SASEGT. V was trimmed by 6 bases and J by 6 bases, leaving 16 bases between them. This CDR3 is CASREGVVPDTQYF. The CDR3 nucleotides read TGTGCCAGCAGGGAGGGAGTCGTTCCGGATACGCAGTATTTT.

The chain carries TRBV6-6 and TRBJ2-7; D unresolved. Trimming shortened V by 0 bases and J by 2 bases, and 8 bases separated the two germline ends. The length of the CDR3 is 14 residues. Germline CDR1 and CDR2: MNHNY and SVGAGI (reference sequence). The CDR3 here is CASSYSIGPYEQYF. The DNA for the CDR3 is TGTGCCAGCAGTTACTCGATAGGTCCCTACGAGCAGTACTTC.

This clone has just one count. CDR3 region: CASSPLRDDYEQYF. As DNA, the CDR3 is TGTGCCAGCAGTCCTCTCCGGGACGACTACGAGCAGTACTTC. The rearrangement uses TRBV27 and TRBJ2-7; D assignment may be TRBD1 or TRBD2 (5 bases each). Germline assignment: CDR1 MNHEY and CDR2 SMNVEV (reference sequence). CDR3 length equals 14 residues. Trimming left V 5 bases short and J 3 bases short, with 14 bases between.